The 30 T cell receptor beta chains listed next were all sequenced from one sample in a study of blood T cell repertoires in COVID-19. Sequenced by immunoSEQ multiplex PCR; TCRdb stores in-frame clones only, minus some. The data show approximately 200,000 clones, around 88% seen once. The specimen sequenced was PBMCs or T cells enriched from blood (not recorded which). All receptors come from a woman in her 30s who had been exposed to COVID-19.

This clone showed up just once. The chain is built from TRBV4-1 and TRBJ2-7; TRBD2 might be the D (6 bases). Deletions cut 1 base from V and 0 bases from J, with 16 bases between. CDR1 is MGHRA, CDR2 YSYEKL, per germline. The CDR3 totals 17 residues. The CDR3 DNA is TGCGCCAGCAGCCAAGTGTTGGTGGACTACAGCTCCTACGAGCAGTACTTC. Protein sequence: CASSQVLVDYSSYEQYF.

For this clone: Other DNA sequences in this specimen translate into the identical CDR3. V gene TRBV6-5 combines with J gene TRBJ2-7; possibly TRBD1 for D (6 bases). The CDR3 totals 12 residues. V shed 6 bases and J shed 2 bases, with 8 bases lying between them. Germline CDR1 is MNHEY and CDR2 is SVGAGI. CDR3 sequence (DNA): TGTGCCAGCAGCAGGGGCACCTACGAGCAGTACTTC. Its translation: CASSRGTYEQYF.

The chain links TRBV19 to TRBJ2-1; D is possibly TRBD1 (5 bases). The ends were cut back, 3 bases at V and 0 bases at J, with 12 bases in the middle. The CDR3 is 16 residues long. Germline V gene data show CDR1 as LNHDA and CDR2 as SQIVND (reference sequence). CDR3 bases: TGTGCCAGTAGTATCCCCTCGACAGCCTCCTACAATGAGCAGTTCTTC. It translates to CASSIPSTASYNEQFF.

The chain combines TRBV2 with TRBJ2-5; D perhaps matches TRBD1 (6 bases). CDR3 length equals 14 residues. The V end lost 2 bases, the J end lost 5 bases, and 12 bases lay between the germline ends. Germline V gives CDR1 SNHLY, CDR2 FYNNEI. The CDR3 sequence: CASSESTQGETQYF. In nucleotides, the CDR3 is TGTGCCAGCAGTGAATCGACCCAGGGGGAGACCCAGTACTTC.

The J gene is TRBJ2-2, the V gene TRBV7-3; perhaps TRBD2 as D (5 bases). CDR1 is SGHTA and CDR2 is FQGTGA in the germline V gene. This CDR3 is 13 amino acids long. Trimming took 4 bases from V and 8 from J, leaving 11 bases between them. The CDR3 DNA reads as TGTGCCAGCAGCTCAGGAGGCGGTGGGGAGCTGTTTTTT. Translated: CASSSGGGGELFF.

The chain employs TRBV5-1 and TRBJ1-6; TRBD1 aligns across 9 bases. The J segment lost 9 bases and the V segment lost 4 bases, leaving 5 bases of the junction unmatched. The CDR3 is 14 amino acids. Germline CDR1 is SGHRS and CDR2 is YFSETQ. The DNA of the CDR3 is TGCGCCAGCAGCACCGGGACAGGGTCTTCACCCCTCCACTTT. It specifies CASSTGTGSSPLHF.

The CDR3 here is CASSFRGRWENIQYF. CDR3 nucleotides: TGTGCCAGCAGTTTCAGGGGGCGTTGGGAAAACATTCAGTACTTC. This sequence joins TRBV28 and TRBJ2-4; 8 nucleotides align to TRBD1. V shed 3 bases and J 5 bases; nucleotides not matched to a gene: 6. The germline CDR1 and CDR2 sequences are MDHEN and SYDVKM. The CDR3 loop spans 15 amino acids.

The V gene is TRBV29-1, the J gene TRBJ2-3; 9 nucleotides align to TRBD2. The V and J ends lost 4 bases and 3 bases, in that order; junction bases with no gene match: 5. Per the germline V gene, CDR1 is SQVTM and CDR2 is ANQGSEA. The CDR3 is 14 residues long. For the CDR3, the DNA is TGCAGCGTTGTAAATAGCGGGGGAACAGATACGCAGTATTTT. As protein: CSVVNSGGTDTQYF.

The chain has TRBV7-9 and TRBJ2-3; the match to TRBD2 covers 8 bases. Germline trimming cut 4 bases from V and 1 base from J; bases unmatched to any gene: 7. Germline V gives CDR1 SEHNR, CDR2 FQNEAQ (reference sequence). This CDR3 contains 16 residues. CDR3 coding DNA: TGTGCCAGCAGCTCCAAAACGGGGGGGGGCACAGATACGCAGTATTTT. This translates into CASSSKTGGGTDTQYF. Full variable domain (missing parts from reference TRBV7-9 and TRBJ2-3): DTGVSQNPRHKITKRGQNVTFRCDPISEHNRLYWYRQTLGQGPEFLTYFQNEAQLEKSRLLSDRFSAERPKGSFSTLEIQRTEQGDSAMYLCASSSKTGGGTDTQYFGPGTRLTVL.

The CDR3 spells CASSQGWRPPNTQYF. CDR3 bases: TGTGCCAGCAGCCAAGGGTGGCGGCCCCCGAATACGCAGTATTTT. This chain links TRBV3-1 (or the pseudogene TRBV3-2) with TRBJ2-3, with no clear D. Germline-derived CDR1 and CDR2 are LGHDT and YNNKEL (reference sequence). CDR3 length equals 15 residues. The ends were cut back, 1 base at V and 7 bases at J, with 15 bases in the middle.

The chain recombines TRBV5-5 with TRBJ1-1, with 8 nucleotides matching TRBD1. This CDR3 spans 14 amino acids. Looked up from germline, CDR1 is SGHKS and CDR2 is YYEKEE (reference sequence). J lost 5 bases, V lost 6 bases, and 9 bases had no gene match. The CDR3 loop is CASIPGGAWTEAFF. The CDR3 DNA reads as TGTGCCAGCATCCCAGGGGGCGCGTGGACTGAAGCTTTCTTT. The whole variable domain, remainder taken from reference TRBV5-5 and TRBJ1-1, is DAGVTQSPTHLIKTRGQQVTLRCSPISGHKSVSWYQQVLGQGPQFIFQYYEKEERGRGNFPDRFSARQFPNYSSELNVNALLLGDSALYLCASIPGGAWTEAFFGQGTRLTVV.

This rearrangement joins TRBV3-1 (or the pseudogene TRBV3-2) to TRBJ1-2; 7 bases align to TRBD1. Germline V gene lookup returns CDR1 LGHDT and CDR2 YNNKEL (reference sequence). The ends lost 4 bases at V and 8 bases at J; junction bases unmatched: 13. There are 15 residues in the CDR3. Here the CDR3 reads CASSPLLGGARGYTF. The CDR3 DNA sequence: TGTGCCAGCAGCCCGCTCTTAGGGGGCGCTCGGGGCTACACCTTC.

V usage is TRBV5-6 and J usage is TRBJ2-5, with D uncertain. CDR3 length: 13 amino acids. Germline V gene lookup returns CDR1 SGHDT and CDR2 YYEEEE. Trimming took off 3 bases at V and 5 bases at J, with 11 bases between the two ends. The CDR3 DNA reads as TGTGCCAGCAGCTCCTTAGCCGGGGAGACCCAGTACTTC. Translating gives CASSSLAGETQYF.

V and J are TRBV3-1 (or the pseudogene TRBV3-2) and TRBJ2-6; possibly TRBD2 for D (6 bases). The germline V gene encodes CDR1 LGHDT and CDR2 YNNKEL (reference sequence). V was shortened by 2 bases and J by 1 base, with 9 bases between the two germline ends. This CDR3 has 16 amino acids. The CDR3 DNA is TGTGCCAGCAGCCAACAGGGAGGTTCTGGGGCCAACGTCCTGACTTTC. Translated, it gives CASSQQGGSGANVLTF.

This clone was counted many times. The gene calls are TRBV29-1 and TRBJ2-2; the D gene is possibly TRBD2 (6 bases). The CDR3 length is 12 residues. The germline V gene encodes CDR1 SQVTM and CDR2 ANQGSEA. The CDR3 DNA reads as TGCGGAGGGACGGGCGGGACCGGGGAGCTGTTTTTT. It translates to CGGTGGTGELFF.

This chain connects TRBV10-2 to TRBJ2-7, with D possibly being TRBD1 (6 bases). V shed 9 bases and J shed 0 bases, with 18 bases lying between them. Germline lookup yields CDR1 WSHSY and CDR2 SAAADI. CDR3 size: 15 residues. Written as DNA, the CDR3 is TGCGCCAGTCAGCCGGGACACCTTTCCTCCTACGAGCAGTACTTC. This encodes CASQPGHLSSYEQYF.

V and J are TRBV9 and TRBJ2-6; D might be TRBD1 (5 bases). V was clipped by 1 base and J by 0 bases, with 14 bases between them. The CDR3 is made up of 18 amino acids. The germline V gene has CDR1 SGDLS and CDR2 YYNGEE. CDR3 in DNA: TGTGCCAGCAGCGTATCCACAGGACCGAGCTCTGGGGCCAACGTCCTGACTTTC. It specifies CASSVSTGPSSGANVLTF.

The chain joins TRBV30 to TRBJ2-7; weak D call: TRBD2 (6 bases). The CDR3 spans 13 residues. Per the germline V gene, CDR1 is GTSNPN and CDR2 is SVGIG (reference sequence). V lost 1 base to trimming and J lost 5 bases, with 12 bases between them. The CDR3 loop is CAWSAGTQHEQYF. The CDR3 DNA follows: TGTGCCTGGAGTGCCGGGACTCAACACGAGCAGTACTTC.

This clone was recorded once. The chain uses TRBV18 and TRBJ2-7; TRBD1 matches at 9 bases. The CDR3 has 16 residues. The J segment lost 4 bases and the V segment lost 0 bases, leaving 7 bases of the junction unmatched. Germline V gene data show CDR1 as KGHSH and CDR2 as LQKENI. CDR3 in DNA: TGTGCCAGCTCACCACCGGGACAGGGCAGGGGGTACGAGCAGTACTTC. Its translation is CASSPPGQGRGYEQYF.

The V and J genes are TRBV19 and TRBJ1-5; D perhaps matches TRBD1 (6 bases). V lost 4 bases to trimming and J lost 2 bases, with 12 bases between them. The V gene's germline CDR1 is LNHDA and CDR2 SQIVND (reference sequence). This CDR3 region has 15 residues. CDR3 DNA sequence: TGTGCCAGTAGTACTTTTTACAGGGGCAATCAGCCCCAGCATTTT. Translated: CASSTFYRGNQPQHF.

The chain has TRBV7-8 and TRBJ2-7, with 7 bases aligning to TRBD1. Trimming took 1 base from V and 3 from J; bases not matched to a gene: 6. The germline CDR1 and CDR2 sequences are SGHVS and FQNEAQ. This CDR3 has 15 amino acids. CDR3 in amino acids: CASSLGQGEGYEQYF. CDR3 bases: TGTGCCAGCAGCTTAGGACAGGGTGAGGGCTACGAGCAGTACTTC. Full variable domain (rest looked up from reference TRBV7-8 and TRBJ2-7): GAGVSQSPRYKVAKRGQDVALRCDPISGHVSLFWYQQALGQGPEFLTYFQNEAQLDKSGLPSDRFFAERPEGSVSTLKIQRTQQEDSAVYLCASSLGQGEGYEQYFGPGTRLTVT.

This clone was detected a few times. DNA of the CDR3: TGTGCCAGCTCACCGGGCGCGAACACTGAAGCTTTCTTT. Translated: CASSPGANTEAFF. The chain links TRBV18 to TRBJ1-1; no definite D call. V was cut by 3 bases and J by 1 base, with 6 bases left in between. In germline, CDR1 is KGHSH, CDR2 LQKENI. There are 13 residues in the CDR3.

This clone was counted only a few times. The chain uses TRBV6-5 and TRBJ1-1; D not resolved. There are 14 residues in the CDR3. Between the trimmed V and J ends, which lost 5 bases and 7 bases, there was a span of 17 bases. Germline values: CDR1 MNHEY, CDR2 SVGAGI. The CDR3 DNA reads TGTGCCAGCAGTCCCCGCCGATCCAGATTTGAAGCTTTCTTT. It yields the protein CASSPRRSRFEAFF.

This clone appeared a single time. The rearrangement joins TRBV2 to TRBJ1-1, with D unclear. Trimming shortened V by 1 base and J by 3 bases, and 9 bases separated the two germline ends. Germline V gene data show CDR1 as SNHLY and CDR2 as FYNNEI. This CDR3 comprises 14 residues. The CDR3 protein is CASSEGPAYTEAFF. Here the CDR3 DNA reads TGTGCCAGCAGTGAAGGGCCCGCTTACACTGAAGCTTTCTTT.

A word on this clone: No conserved phenylalanine or tryptophan is present at the end of the CDR3, so a read error is the likely explanation. The DNA is omitted, as the CDR3 cannot be located on it reliably, and the CDR3 follows TCRdb's listing. The chain combines TRBV12-3 or TRBV12-4 with TRBJ1-2; the DNA was not used to check the table's D call, TRBD1. The CDR3 is made up of 12 amino acids, end residues included. The CDR3 sequence is CASSLGGTVQAL.

The genes are TRBV12-3 or TRBV12-4 and TRBJ1-5; D is unclear. Trimming cost V 7 bases and J 3 bases, with 10 bases left between them. The CDR3 loop spans 13 amino acids. CDR3 DNA sequence: TGTGCCAGCACCCAAGGACTCAATCAGCCCCAGCATTTT. Translating it yields CASTQGLNQPQHF.

This clone appeared once. The chain has TRBV11-3 and TRBJ2-7; D remains ambiguous. The CDR3 spans 14 residues. Trimming left V 4 bases short and J 2 bases short, with 12 bases between. Germline V gene data show CDR1 as SGHNT and CDR2 as YENEEA. The CDR3 region is CASSSQATPYEQYF. CDR3 DNA: TGTGCCAGCAGCTCGCAGGCGACCCCCTACGAGCAGTACTTC.

This chain uses TRBV4-2 with TRBJ2-3; 7 bases line up with TRBD1. CDR1 LGHNA and CDR2 YNFKEQ come from the germline V gene. V shed 4 bases, J shed 1 base, and the junction held 2 bases outside the gene matches. The length of the CDR3 is 14 residues. The CDR3 nucleotides read TGTGCCAGCAGCCCCGGACAGGGCACAGATACGCAGTATTTT. Translated: CASSPGQGTDTQYF.

This chain joins TRBV18 and TRBJ1-1; tentatively, D is TRBD1 (6 bases). The CDR3 extends over 15 amino acids. Deletions cut 2 bases from V and 5 bases from J, with 15 bases between. Germline V gives CDR1 KGHSH, CDR2 LQKENI. CDR3 loop: CASSPRVQGQTEAFF. DNA for the CDR3: TGTGCCAGCTCACCAAGAGTACAGGGACAAACTGAAGCTTTCTTT. Drawing the rest from reference TRBV18 and TRBJ1-1, the complete variable domain is NAGVMQNPRHLVRRRGQEARLRCSPMKGHSHVYWYRQLPEEGLKFMVYLQKENIIDESGMPKERFSAEFPKEGPSILRIQQVVRGDSAAYFCASSPRVQGQTEAFFGQGTRLTVV.

The chain recombines TRBV29-1 with TRBJ2-3, with 7 bases matching TRBD2. The CDR3 consists of 15 residues. Trimming removed 7 bases from V and 1 base from J; junction bases left unmatched: 11. Per germline, CDR1 SQVTM and CDR2 ANQGSEA. Here the CDR3 reads CSAAMGGAGTDTQYF. The CDR3 DNA is TGCAGCGCAGCCATGGGAGGGGCGGGCACAGATACGCAGTATTTT.